This T cell receptor beta chain was retrieved from a study of T cell repertoires in cytomegalovirus infection. One entry per CDR3 protein, called by TCRdb with MiXCR from the reads. The sample holds about 360,000 distinct CDR3 sequences, roughly 18% seen once. CDR3 length: 16 residues. V lost 5 bases and J lost 0, with 13 bases in between. Germline lookup yields CDR1 LNHDA and CDR2 SQIVND (reference sequence). This sequence joins TRBV19 and TRBJ1-4; unclear D gene. This TCR was sampled from a human donor in good health (CMV status not recorded). Some clones in this sample may be carry-over from other donors' samples. The source material was PBMCs. For the CDR3, the DNA is TGTGCCAGTAGTTCCCAACCTGTTGCAACTAATGAAAAACTGTTTTTT. This encodes CASSSQPVATNEKLFF.